This TCR beta chain stems from a study of OX40 agonist ivuxolimab in advanced cancers. The CDR3 spans 15 residues. CDR1 and CDR2 (germline): MNHNY, SVGAGI (reference sequence). The germline V and J ends were trimmed by 4 bases and 0 bases, with 12 bases remaining between them. Profiled with immunoSEQ multiplex PCR; TCRdb holds only in-frame clones, not every one. The data hold about 76,000 clones, with roughly 89% observed a single time. This clonotype originated in an adult with an advanced solid tumor such as melanoma, head and neck, liver or kidney cancer. The sequenced sample was CD4+ or CD8+ T cells sorted from blood, obtained in a trial of the OX40 agonist ivuxolimab. The J gene is TRBJ1-1, the V gene TRBV6-6; D remains ambiguous. CDR3 nucleotide sequence: TGTGCCAGCAGTTCCGGGCTAAGGCTGAACACTGAAGCTTTCTTT. Translating it yields CASSSGLRLNTEAFF.